This TCR beta chain is drawn from a study of blood T cell repertoires in COVID-19. The overall study: T cells, B-cell-depleted T cells, or PBMCs provided the cDNA or gDNA that served as material.

CDR3 size: 15 residues. In germline, CDR1 is SGHRS, CDR2 YFSETQ. V lost 8 bases and J 0 bases, leaving 15 bases between the germline ends. Profiled with immunoSEQ multiplex PCR; TCRdb holds only in-frame clones, not every one. The table shows roughly 150,000 clones, with roughly 85% occurring only once. The chain has TRBV5-1 and TRBJ2-1; D might be TRBD1 (6 bases). This clonotype was obtained from a woman in her 70s in a cohort exposed to, infected with or recovered from COVID-19 (not recorded which). Sequencing used PBMCs or T cells enriched from blood (not recorded which). The DNA for the CDR3 is TGCGCCAGTTACAGGGCTTGGGGCTCCTACAATGAGCAGTTCTTC. Residues: CASYRAWGSYNEQFF.